Sequencing of this T cell receptor beta chain was carried out in a study of lymphopenia after photon versus proton radiotherapy. Study results and limitations: Relative stability marked proton patients; photon patients lost diversity and naive cells. A bigger post-nadir fall in TCR diversity correlated inversely with survival time in deceased patients. After lymphocyte nadir, photon-treated repertoires showed oligoclonal expansion, especially CD8+ Temra.

Clones were sequenced by immunoSEQ multiplex PCR, and TCRdb holds only the in-frame ones, with some missing. The sample has about 40,000 clones; under 85% are singletons. From germline, CDR1 is SGHAT and CDR2 FQDESV (reference sequence). The CDR3 has 17 amino acids. Trimming took 5 bases from V and 4 from J; bases not matched to a gene: 13. Turning to this clone: Its antigen is as yet unknown.

This sequence originates from a woman in her seventies with pancreatic cancer. The starting material was peripheral blood, obtained from a patient treated with proton-based radiotherapy. The chain carries TRBV11-1 and TRBJ2-3, with TRBD1 matching over 9 bases. The CDR3 nucleotides read TGTGCCAGCAGCCCCCTTTACAGGGGGCGAGAATCAGATACGCAGTATTTT. The encoded protein is CASSPLYRGRESDTQYF.